This T cell receptor (beta chain) was captured in a study of T cells in Graves' hyperthyroidism and ophthalmopathy. Study-level points and caveats: Ophthalmopathy got predicted by the model a median approximately six months before its onset.

The table lists this clonotype with many counts. Its target is not known. The source material, RNA transcripts, was used to amplify TCR beta CDR3 regions. TCR CDR3 underwent first-round RT-PCR with the HTBI primer set. TCRdb reanalysed the multiplex PCR reads using MiXCR and keeps one entry per CDR3 protein. The sample lists some 550,000 distinct CDR3 sequences; more than 15% were seen once. Investigators excluded patients with uncontrolled infection, other autoimmune disease, pregnancy or lactation. Sequencing was done on a sample of blood. This receptor was taken from a woman aged 40 to 50 with Graves' ophthalmopathy.

CDR3 in DNA: TGTGCCAGCAGCTTAGCCCCGGACGGCTACTACAATGAGCAGTTCTTC. Translation: CASSLAPDGYYNEQFF. This chain uses TRBV7-2 with TRBJ2-1; D remains ambiguous. The CDR3 totals 16 residues. The V end lost 0 bases, the J end lost 3 bases, and 12 bases lay between the germline ends. Per the germline V gene, CDR1 is SGHTA and CDR2 is FQGNSA.